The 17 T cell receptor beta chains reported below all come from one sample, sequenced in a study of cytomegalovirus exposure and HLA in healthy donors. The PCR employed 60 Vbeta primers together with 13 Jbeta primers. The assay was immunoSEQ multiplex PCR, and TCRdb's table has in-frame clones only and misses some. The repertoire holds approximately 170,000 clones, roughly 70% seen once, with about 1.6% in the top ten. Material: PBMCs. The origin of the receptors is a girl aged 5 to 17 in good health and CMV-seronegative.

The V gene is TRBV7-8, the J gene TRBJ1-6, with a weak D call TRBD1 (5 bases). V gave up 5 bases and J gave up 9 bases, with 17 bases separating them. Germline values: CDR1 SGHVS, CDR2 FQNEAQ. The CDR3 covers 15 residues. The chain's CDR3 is CASSPPPGHTSPLHF. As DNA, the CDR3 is TGTGCCAGCAGCCCACCCCCTGGACACACTTCACCCCTCCACTTT.

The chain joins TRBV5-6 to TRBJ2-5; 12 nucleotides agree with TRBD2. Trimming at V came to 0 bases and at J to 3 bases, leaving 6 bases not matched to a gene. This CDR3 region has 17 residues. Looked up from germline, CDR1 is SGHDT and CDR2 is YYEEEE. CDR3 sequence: CASSLVLAGGRKETQYF. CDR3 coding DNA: TGTGCCAGCAGCTTGGTACTAGCGGGGGGCCGGAAAGAGACCCAGTACTTC.

The chain's CDR3 is CAWSPPGTGGNQPQHF. The CDR3 DNA sequence: TGTGCCTGGAGCCCCCCAGGGACAGGGGGCAATCAGCCCCAGCATTTT. The chain joins TRBV30 to TRBJ1-5; 10 nucleotides agree with TRBD1. V dropped 3 bases and J dropped 2; count of bases not matched to a gene: 7. Germline loops: CDR1 GTSNPN, CDR2 SVGIG (reference sequence). The CDR3 is 16 residues long.

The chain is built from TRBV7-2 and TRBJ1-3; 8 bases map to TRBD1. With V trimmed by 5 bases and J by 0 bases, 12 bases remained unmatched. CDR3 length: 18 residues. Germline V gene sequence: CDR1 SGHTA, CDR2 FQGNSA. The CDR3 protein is CASSPRGPTGDSGNTIYF. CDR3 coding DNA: TGTGCCAGCAGCCCCCGGGGACCGACAGGGGACTCTGGAAACACCATATATTTT.

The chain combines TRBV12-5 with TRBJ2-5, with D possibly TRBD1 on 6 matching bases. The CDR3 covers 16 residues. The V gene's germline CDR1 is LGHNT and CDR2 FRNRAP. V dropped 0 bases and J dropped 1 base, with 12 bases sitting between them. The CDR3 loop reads CASGLVPGQTQETQYF. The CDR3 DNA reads TGTGCTAGTGGTTTGGTCCCCGGACAGACCCAAGAGACCCAGTACTTC. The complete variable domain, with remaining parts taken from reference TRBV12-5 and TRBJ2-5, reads DARVTQTPRHKVTEMGQEVTMRCQPILGHNTVFWYRQTMMQGLELLAYFRNRAPLDDSGMPKDRFSAEMPDATLATLKIQPSEPRDSAVYFCASGLVPGQTQETQYFGPGTRLLVL.

The CDR3 is CASSLTKSLTNEKLFF. For the CDR3, the DNA is TGTGCCAGCAGCTTAACAAAGTCCTTGACTAATGAAAAACTGTTTTTT. The chain is built from TRBV7-9 and TRBJ1-4; the D is unclear. Germline V gene sequence: CDR1 SEHNR, CDR2 FQNEAQ (reference sequence). The CDR3 totals 16 residues. Deletions cut 2 bases from V and 2 bases from J, with 12 bases between.

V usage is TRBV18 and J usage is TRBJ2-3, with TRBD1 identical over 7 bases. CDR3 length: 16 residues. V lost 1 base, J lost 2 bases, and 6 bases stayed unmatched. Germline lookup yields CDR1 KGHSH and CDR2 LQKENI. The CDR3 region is CASSPLARGTTDTQYF. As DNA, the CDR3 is TGTGCCAGCTCACCACTGGCCAGGGGGACCACAGATACGCAGTATTTT.

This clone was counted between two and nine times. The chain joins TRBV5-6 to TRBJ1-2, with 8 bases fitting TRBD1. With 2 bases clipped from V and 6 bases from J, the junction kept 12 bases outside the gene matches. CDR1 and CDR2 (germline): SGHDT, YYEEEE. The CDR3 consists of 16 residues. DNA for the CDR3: TGTGCCAGCAGCTTAGGGCCCTCGACAGGGGCGGATGGCTACACCTTC. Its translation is CASSLGPSTGADGYTF.

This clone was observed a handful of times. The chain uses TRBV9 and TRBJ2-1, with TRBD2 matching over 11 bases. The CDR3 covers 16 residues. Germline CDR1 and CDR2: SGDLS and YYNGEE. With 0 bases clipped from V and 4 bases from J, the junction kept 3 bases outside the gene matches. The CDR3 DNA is TGTGCCAGCAGCGTAGGACTAGCGGGGATATACAATGAGCAGTTCTTC. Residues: CASSVGLAGIYNEQFF.

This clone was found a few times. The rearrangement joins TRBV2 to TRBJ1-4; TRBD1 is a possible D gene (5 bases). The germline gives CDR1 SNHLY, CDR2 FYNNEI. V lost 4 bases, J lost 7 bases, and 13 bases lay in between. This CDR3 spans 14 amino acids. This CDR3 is CASSAQGFAEKLFF. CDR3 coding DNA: TGTGCCAGCAGTGCTCAGGGATTTGCTGAAAAACTGTTTTTT. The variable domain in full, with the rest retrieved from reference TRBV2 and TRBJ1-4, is EPEVTQTPSHQVTQMGQEVILRCVPISNHLYFYWYRQILGQKVEFLVSFYNNEISEKSEIFDDQFSVERPDGSNFTLKIRSTKLEDSAMYFCASSAQGFAEKLFFGSGTQLSVL.

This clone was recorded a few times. DNA of the CDR3: TGTGCCAGCAGTTACCCGACTAGTATGGGTGAAGAGACCCAGTACTTC. Translating gives CASSYPTSMGEETQYF. The gene calls are TRBV6-6 and TRBJ2-5; D possibly corresponds to TRBD2 (6 bases). Trimming removed 2 bases from V and 3 bases from J, with 16 bases in between. The CDR3 sequence is 16 residues long. Germline V CDR1 and CDR2: MNHNY, SVGAGI (reference sequence).

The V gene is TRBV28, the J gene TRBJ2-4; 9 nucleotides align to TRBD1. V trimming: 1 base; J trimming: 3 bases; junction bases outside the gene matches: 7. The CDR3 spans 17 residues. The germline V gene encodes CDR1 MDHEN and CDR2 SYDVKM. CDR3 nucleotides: TGTGCCAGCAGTTTATTTACAGGGGGCATCGACAAAAACATTCAGTACTTC. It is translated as CASSLFTGGIDKNIQYF.

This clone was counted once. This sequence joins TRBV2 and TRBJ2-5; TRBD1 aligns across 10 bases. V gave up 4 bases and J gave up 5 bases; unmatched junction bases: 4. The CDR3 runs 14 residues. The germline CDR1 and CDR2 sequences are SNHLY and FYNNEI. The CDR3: CASSGDRGTETQYF. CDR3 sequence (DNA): TGTGCCAGCAGTGGGGACAGGGGAACCGAGACCCAGTACTTC.

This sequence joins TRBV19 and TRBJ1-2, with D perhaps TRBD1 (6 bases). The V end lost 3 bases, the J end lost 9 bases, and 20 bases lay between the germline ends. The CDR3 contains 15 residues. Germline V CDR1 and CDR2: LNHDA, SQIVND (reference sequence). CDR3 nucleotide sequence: TGTGCCAGTAGTATTAAGGGACAAACTATGAGCCGCTACACCTTC. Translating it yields CASSIKGQTMSRYTF. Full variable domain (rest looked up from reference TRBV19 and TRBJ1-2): DGGITQSPKYLFRKEGQNVTLSCEQNLNHDAMYWYRQDPGQGLRLIYYSQIVNDFQKGDIAEGYSVSREKKESFPLTVTSAQKNPTAFYLCASSIKGQTMSRYTFGSGTRLTVV.

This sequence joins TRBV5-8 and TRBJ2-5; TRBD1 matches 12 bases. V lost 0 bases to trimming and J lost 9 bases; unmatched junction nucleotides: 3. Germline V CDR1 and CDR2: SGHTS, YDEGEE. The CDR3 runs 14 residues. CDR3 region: CASSLGDRGLAQYF. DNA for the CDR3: TGTGCCAGCAGCTTGGGGGACAGGGGGCTAGCCCAGTACTTC.

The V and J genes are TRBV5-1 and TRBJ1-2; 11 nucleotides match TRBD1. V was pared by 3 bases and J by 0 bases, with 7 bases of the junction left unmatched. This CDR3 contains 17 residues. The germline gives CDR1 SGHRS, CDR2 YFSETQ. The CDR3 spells CASSSWTGGTANYGYTF. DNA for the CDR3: TGCGCCAGCAGCTCCTGGACAGGGGGCACAGCTAACTATGGCTACACCTTC.

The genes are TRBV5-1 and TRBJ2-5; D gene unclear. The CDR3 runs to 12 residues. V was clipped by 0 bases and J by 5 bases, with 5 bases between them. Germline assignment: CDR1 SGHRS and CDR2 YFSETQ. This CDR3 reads CASSLARETQYF. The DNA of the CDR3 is TGCGCCAGCAGCTTGGCCCGGGAGACCCAGTACTTC.